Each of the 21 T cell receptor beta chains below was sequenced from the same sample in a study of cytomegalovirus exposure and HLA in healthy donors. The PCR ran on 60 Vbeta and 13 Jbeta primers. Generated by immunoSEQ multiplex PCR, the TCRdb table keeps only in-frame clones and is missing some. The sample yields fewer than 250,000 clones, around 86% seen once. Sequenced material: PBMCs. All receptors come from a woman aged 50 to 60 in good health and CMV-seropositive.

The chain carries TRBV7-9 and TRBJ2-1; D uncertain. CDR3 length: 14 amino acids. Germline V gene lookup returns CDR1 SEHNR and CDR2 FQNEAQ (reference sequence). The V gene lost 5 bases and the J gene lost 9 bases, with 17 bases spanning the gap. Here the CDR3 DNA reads TGTGCCAGCAGCACCCCAGGAACGATGGGTGAGCAGTTCTTC. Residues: CASSTPGTMGEQFF.

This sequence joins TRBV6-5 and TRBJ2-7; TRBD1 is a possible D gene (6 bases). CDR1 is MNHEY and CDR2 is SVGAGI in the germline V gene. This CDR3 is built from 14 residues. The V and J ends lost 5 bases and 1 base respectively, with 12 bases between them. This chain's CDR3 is CASSPWQGSYEQYF. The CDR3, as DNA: TGTGCCAGCAGTCCTTGGCAGGGGTCCTACGAGCAGTACTTC.

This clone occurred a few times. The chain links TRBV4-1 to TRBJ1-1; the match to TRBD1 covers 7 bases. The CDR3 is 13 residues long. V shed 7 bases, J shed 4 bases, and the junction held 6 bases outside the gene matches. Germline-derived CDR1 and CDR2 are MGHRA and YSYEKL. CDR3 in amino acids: CASNRAGGTEAFF. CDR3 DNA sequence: TGCGCCAGCAACAGGGCAGGGGGCACTGAAGCTTTCTTT.

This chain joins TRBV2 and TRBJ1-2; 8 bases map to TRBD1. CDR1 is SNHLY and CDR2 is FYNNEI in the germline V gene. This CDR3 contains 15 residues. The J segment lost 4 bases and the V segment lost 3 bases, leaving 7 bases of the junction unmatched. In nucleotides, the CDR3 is TGTGCCAGCAGTGAGGGACAGGACCTTATCTATGGCTACACCTTC. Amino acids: CASSEGQDLIYGYTF.

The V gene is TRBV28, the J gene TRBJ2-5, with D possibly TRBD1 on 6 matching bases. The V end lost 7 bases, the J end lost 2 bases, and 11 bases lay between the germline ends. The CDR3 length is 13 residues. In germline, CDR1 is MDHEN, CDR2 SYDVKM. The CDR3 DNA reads TGTGCCAGCACCTGGACAGTTCAAGAGACCCAGTACTTC. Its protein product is CASTWTVQETQYF.

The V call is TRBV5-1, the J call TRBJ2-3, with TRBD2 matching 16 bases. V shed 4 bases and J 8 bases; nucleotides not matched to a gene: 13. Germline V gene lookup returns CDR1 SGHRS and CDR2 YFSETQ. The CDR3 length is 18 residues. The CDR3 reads CASSGPGLAGGKGVTQYF. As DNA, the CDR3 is TGCGCCAGCAGCGGTCCGGGACTAGCGGGGGGGAAAGGGGTTACGCAGTATTTT.

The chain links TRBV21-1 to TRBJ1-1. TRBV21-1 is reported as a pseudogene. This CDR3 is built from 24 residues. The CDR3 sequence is CASSKLPSPLKAQSKGGSDTEAFF. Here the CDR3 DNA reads TGTGCCAGCAGCAAACTCCCCTCACCCCTCAAAGCGCAGTCTAAGGGAGGATCGGACACTGAAGCTTTCTTT.

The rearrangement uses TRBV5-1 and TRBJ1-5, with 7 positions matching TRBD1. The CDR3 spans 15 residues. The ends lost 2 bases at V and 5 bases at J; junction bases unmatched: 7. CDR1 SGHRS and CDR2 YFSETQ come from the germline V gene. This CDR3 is CASSLGPTGDQPQHF. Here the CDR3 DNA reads TGCGCCAGCAGCTTAGGACCAACAGGGGATCAGCCCCAGCATTTT.

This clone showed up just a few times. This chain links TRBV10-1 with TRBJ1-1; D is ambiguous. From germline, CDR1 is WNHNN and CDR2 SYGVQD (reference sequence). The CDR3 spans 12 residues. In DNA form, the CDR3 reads TGCGCGACCCGGGGATCGAACACTGAAGCTTTCTTT. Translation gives CATRGSNTEAFF.

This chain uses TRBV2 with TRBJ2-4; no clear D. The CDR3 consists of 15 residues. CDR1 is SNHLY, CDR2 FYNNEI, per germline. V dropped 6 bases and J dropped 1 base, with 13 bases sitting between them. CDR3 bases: TGTGCCAGCAGATCTAGAAGTTTGGCCAAAAACATTCAGTACTTC. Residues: CASRSRSLAKNIQYF.

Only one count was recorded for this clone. The CDR3 loop is CASSLRAQTTGELFF. CDR3 in DNA: TGTGCCAGCAGTTTAAGAGCACAGACCACCGGGGAGCTGTTTTTT. The V gene is TRBV27, the J gene TRBJ2-2; D gene uncertain. Trimming shortened V by 2 bases and J by 4 bases, and 11 bases separated the two germline ends. CDR1 and CDR2 (germline): MNHEY, SMNVEV (reference sequence). The CDR3 consists of 15 residues.

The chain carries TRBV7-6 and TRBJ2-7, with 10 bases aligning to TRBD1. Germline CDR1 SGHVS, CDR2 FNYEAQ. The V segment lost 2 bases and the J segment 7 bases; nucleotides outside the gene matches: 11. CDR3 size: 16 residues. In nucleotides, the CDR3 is TGTGCCAGCAGCTTAACAGGGACAGGGGTTTCGAGGGAGCAGTACTTC. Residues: CASSLTGTGVSREQYF. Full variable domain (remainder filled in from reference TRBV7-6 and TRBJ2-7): GAGVSQSPRYKVTKRGQDVALRCDPISGHVSLYWYRQALGQGPEFLTYFNYEAQQDKSGLPNDRFSAERPEGSISTLTIQRTEQRDSAMYRCASSLTGTGVSREQYFGPGTRLTVT.

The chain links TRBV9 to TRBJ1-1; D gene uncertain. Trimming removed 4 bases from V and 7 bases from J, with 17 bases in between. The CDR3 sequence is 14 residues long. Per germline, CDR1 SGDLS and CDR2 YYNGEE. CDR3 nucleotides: TGTGCCAGCAGCCCGAGACTGGTAACGGGTGAAGCTTTCTTT. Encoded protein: CASSPRLVTGEAFF.

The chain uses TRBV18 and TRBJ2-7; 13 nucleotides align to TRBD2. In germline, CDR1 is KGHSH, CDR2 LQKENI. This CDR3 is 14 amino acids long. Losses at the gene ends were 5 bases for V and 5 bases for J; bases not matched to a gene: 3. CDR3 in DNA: TGTGCCAGCTCAAAGGGACTAGCGGGGAACGAGCAGTACTTC. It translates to CASSKGLAGNEQYF.

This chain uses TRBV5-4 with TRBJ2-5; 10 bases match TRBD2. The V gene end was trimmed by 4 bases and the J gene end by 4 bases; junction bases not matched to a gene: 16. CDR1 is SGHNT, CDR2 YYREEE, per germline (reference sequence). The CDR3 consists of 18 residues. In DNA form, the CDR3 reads TGTGCCAGCAGCCCGGCTTTTACCGGGACTAGCGAGGGAGAGACCCAGTACTTC. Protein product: CASSPAFTGTSEGETQYF.

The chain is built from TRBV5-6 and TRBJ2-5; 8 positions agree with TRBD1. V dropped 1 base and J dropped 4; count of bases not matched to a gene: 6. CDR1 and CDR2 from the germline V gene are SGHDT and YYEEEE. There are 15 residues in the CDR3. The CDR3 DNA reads TGTGCCAGCAGCTTGTACGACAGGGGTGGAGAGACCCAGTACTTC. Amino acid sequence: CASSLYDRGGETQYF.

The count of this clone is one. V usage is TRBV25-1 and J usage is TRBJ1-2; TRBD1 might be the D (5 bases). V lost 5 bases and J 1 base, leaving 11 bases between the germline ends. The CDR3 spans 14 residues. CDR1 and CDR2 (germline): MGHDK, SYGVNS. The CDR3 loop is CASSSTALNYGYTF. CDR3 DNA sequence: TGTGCCAGCAGTTCGACAGCGCTTAACTATGGCTACACCTTC.

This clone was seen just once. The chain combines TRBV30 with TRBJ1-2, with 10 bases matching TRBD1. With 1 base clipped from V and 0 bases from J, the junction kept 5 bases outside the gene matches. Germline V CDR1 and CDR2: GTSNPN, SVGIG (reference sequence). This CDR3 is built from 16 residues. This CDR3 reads CAWSGGQGIANYGYTF. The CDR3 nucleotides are TGTGCCTGGAGTGGGGGACAGGGGATAGCTAACTATGGCTACACCTTC. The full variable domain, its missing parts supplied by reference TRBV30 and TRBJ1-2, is SQTIHQWPATLVQPVGSPLSLECTVEGTSNPNLYWYRQAAGRGLQLLFYSVGIGQISSEVPQNLSASRPQDRQFILSSKKLLLSDSGFYLCAWSGGQGIANYGYTFGSGTRLTVV.

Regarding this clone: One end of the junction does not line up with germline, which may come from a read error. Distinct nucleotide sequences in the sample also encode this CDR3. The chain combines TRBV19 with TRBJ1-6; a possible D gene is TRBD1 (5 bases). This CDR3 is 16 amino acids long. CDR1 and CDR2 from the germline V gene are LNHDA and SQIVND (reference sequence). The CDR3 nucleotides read TGTGCCAGTAGTATTCTTGGAGGGGAGGATAATTCACCTCTCCACTTT. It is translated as CASSILGGEDNSPLHF. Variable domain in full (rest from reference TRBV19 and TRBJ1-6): DGGITQSPKYLFRKEGQNVTLSCEQNLNHDAMYWYRQDPGQGLRLIYYSQIVNDFQKGDIAEGYSVSREKKESFPLTVTSAQKNPTAFYLCASSILGGEDNSPLHFGNGTRLTVT.

CDR3 region: CASSLAGLSYEQYF. CDR3 nucleotide sequence: TGTGCCAGCAGCTTAGCAGGACTCTCCTACGAGCAGTACTTC. The chain employs TRBV7-6 and TRBJ2-7; D might be TRBD2 (5 bases). The CDR3 is 14 amino acids. CDR1 and CDR2 from the germline V gene are SGHVS and FNYEAQ. The V end was cut by 0 bases, the J end by 0 bases, with 6 bases between.

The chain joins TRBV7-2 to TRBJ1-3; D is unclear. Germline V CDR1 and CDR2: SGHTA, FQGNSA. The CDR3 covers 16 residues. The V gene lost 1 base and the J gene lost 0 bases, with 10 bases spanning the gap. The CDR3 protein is CASSLGRGYSGNTIYF. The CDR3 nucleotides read TGTGCCAGCAGCTTAGGAAGAGGCTACTCTGGAAACACCATATATTTT.